This T cell receptor (beta chain) was recovered during a study of cytomegalovirus exposure and HLA in healthy donors. PCR primers comprised 60 Vbeta and 13 Jbeta primers. This table comes from immunoSEQ multiplex PCR, and its TCRdb copy is limited to in-frame clones, with some not included. The sample lists 130,000 or so clones, around 70% occurring once. To note about this clone: The target antigen is unknown.

The CDR3 loop spans 16 amino acids. V was cut by 2 bases and J by 3 bases, with 14 bases left in between. In germline, CDR1 is SGHNT, CDR2 YYREEE (reference sequence). General study findings and limits: TCR beta chains associated with HLA were, in a later analysis, more clonally expanded than equally common others.

The sequenced material came from PBMCs. V gene TRBV5-4 combines with J gene TRBJ2-2; maybe TRBD2 (5 bases). This TCR came from a man aged 40-55 years in good health and CMV-seropositive. CDR3 protein: CASSFPGTLHTGELFF. CDR3 DNA: TGTGCCAGCAGCTTTCCGGGAACCCTTCACACCGGGGAGCTGTTTTTT.